This T cell receptor beta chain was profiled in a study of T-cell memory formation after mild COVID-19. Study-level results: Clones contracting over day 15 to 85 were CD4/CD8 balanced, with later expanders leaning CD4+. CD4+ contracting clones were found mainly in CM and EM, and CD8+ ones in EMRA.

This clonotype was picked up a small number of times. The antigen is not known. The CDR3 length is 15 residues. From germline, CDR1 is DFQATT and CDR2 SNEGSKA (reference sequence). Trimming left V 3 bases short and J 0 bases short, with 12 bases between. It was 5'RACE with constant-segment primers that produced the TCR alpha and TCR beta cDNA libraries, which carried sample barcodes and UMIs. TCRdb ran MiXCR on the 5' RACE reads and lists one entry per CDR3 protein. Counted here are 540,000 or so distinct CDR3 sequences, over 20% occurring once; the ten biggest clones make up under 15%. Sequencing input: PBMCs or a T cell subset sorted from them (not recorded which). This clonotype was sampled from an adult woman who had mild COVID-19 (a few samples of this study predate the infection). Cell type and time point are not known. The chain is built from TRBV20-1 and TRBJ2-1; D gene unclear. CDR3 loop: CSARALLRSYNEQFF. In DNA, the CDR3 is TGCAGTGCTAGGGCACTACTTCGCTCCTACAATGAGCAGTTCTTC.